This TCR beta chain was recorded in a study of cytomegalovirus exposure and HLA in healthy donors. Points from the study as a whole: An observed cluster of highly shared sequence variants was recorded as a likely sequencing artifact.

Turning to this clone: Its antigen remains unknown.

V lost 4 bases to trimming and J lost 8 bases, with 18 bases between them. From germline, CDR1 is SGHTA and CDR2 FQGNSA. This CDR3 has 14 residues. PCR involved 60 Vbeta and 13 Jbeta primers. Sequencing used immunoSEQ multiplex PCR; TCRdb keeps in-frame clones, though not all of them. Of some 150,000 clones listed, 65% to 85% are singletons. The clonotype originates from a woman between 40 and 55 years old in good health and CMV-seropositive. The genes are TRBV7-2 and TRBJ2-7; maybe TRBD1 (6 bases). Sample: PBMCs. CDR3 sequence reads: CASSSLRTAFKQYF. The CDR3 bases are TGTGCCAGCAGCTCCCTCCGGACAGCATTCAAGCAGTACTTC.